The clone carrying this TCR beta chain has at least ten counts. Each single cDNA molecule received a unique molecular identifier. Each CDR3 protein gets one entry after TCRdb re-called the 5' RACE reads with MiXCR. Of tens of thousands of distinct CDR3 sequences in the sample, roughly 4% are singletons; the top ten hold approximately 4%. The data originate from a study of early T cells in non-severe SARS-CoV-2 infection. Study summary: The input, bulk RNA from unsorted whole blood, was sequenced, and chains were unpaired.

The CDR3 totals 15 residues. The V gene end was trimmed by 8 bases and the J gene end by 3 bases; junction bases not matched to a gene: 10. Germline CDR1 and CDR2: MNHNS and SASEGT. Source material: whole blood. V is TRBV6-1 and J is TRBJ2-1; 7 bases line up with TRBD1. The sequence was obtained from an adult who was a healthcare worker with PCR-confirmed SARS-CoV-2 infection or an uninfected control (not recorded which). The CDR3 sequence is CASCSYGTDYNEQFF. CDR3 sequence (DNA): TGTGCCAGCTGTTCATATGGGACAGACTACAATGAGCAGTTCTTC.